The T cell receptor beta chain described here comes from a study of cytomegalovirus exposure and HLA in healthy donors. Primers for the PCR totalled 60 Vbeta and 13 Jbeta. This table comes from immunoSEQ multiplex PCR, and its TCRdb copy is limited to in-frame clones, with some not included. The data hold more than 95,000 clones, with roughly 80% observed a single time. Sequenced: PBMCs. The receptor comes from a middle-aged man in good health and CMV-seropositive.

The CDR3 reads CASSQGHRGRGTEAFF. For the CDR3, the DNA is TGCGCCAGCAGCCAAGGACACAGGGGTAGAGGTACTGAAGCTTTCTTT. V and J are TRBV4-3 and TRBJ1-1; the match to TRBD1 covers 7 bases. The CDR3 spans 16 residues. The V and J ends lost 1 base and 5 bases, in that order; junction bases with no gene match: 10. Germline loops: CDR1 LGHNA, CDR2 YSLEER.